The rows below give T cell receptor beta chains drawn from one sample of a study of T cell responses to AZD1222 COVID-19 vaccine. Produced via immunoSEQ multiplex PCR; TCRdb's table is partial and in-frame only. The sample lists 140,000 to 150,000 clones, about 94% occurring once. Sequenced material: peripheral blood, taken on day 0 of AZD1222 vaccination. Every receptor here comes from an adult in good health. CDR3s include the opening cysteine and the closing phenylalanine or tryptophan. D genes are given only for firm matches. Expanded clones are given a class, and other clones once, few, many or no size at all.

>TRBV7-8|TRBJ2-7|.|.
CASSSNYEQYF
TGTGCCAGCAGCTCAAACTACGAGCAGTACTTC
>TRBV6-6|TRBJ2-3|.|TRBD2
CASGVAGGRGTDTQYF
TGTGCCAGCGGGGTTGCGGGAGGGAGGGGGACAGATACGCAGTATTTT
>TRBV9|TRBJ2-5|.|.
CASGSDQETQYF
TGTGCCAGCGGGAGCGACCAAGAGACCCAGTACTTC
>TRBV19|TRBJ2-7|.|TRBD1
CASSTPRGQGACVSYEQYF
TGTGCCAGTAGTACCCCCCGCGGACAGGGGGCATGCGTCTCCTACGAGCAGTACTTC
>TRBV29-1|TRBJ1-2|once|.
CSVVGPAPYGYTF
TGCAGCGTTGTGGGCCCGGCTCCCTATGGCTACACCTTC
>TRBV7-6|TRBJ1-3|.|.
CASSLVGRHGDTIYF
TGTGCCAGCAGCTTAGTCGGCAGGCATGGGGACACCATATATTTT
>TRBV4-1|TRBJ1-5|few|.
CASSQDGAGAGNQPQHF
TGCGCCAGCAGCCAAGATGGCGCTGGGGCAGGCAATCAGCCCCAGCATTTT
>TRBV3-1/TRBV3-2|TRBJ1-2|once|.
CASSQDQMHSLNGYTF
TGTGCCAGCAGCCAAGATCAAATGCACAGCCTCAATGGCTACACCTTC
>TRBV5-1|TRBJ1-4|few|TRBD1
CASSRTMGQGIRELFF
TGCGCCAGCAGCCGAACCATGGGACAGGGGATTCGGGAACTGTTTTTT
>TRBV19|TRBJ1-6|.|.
CASSIGRDNSPLHF
TGTGCCAGTAGTATCGGCAGAGATAATTCACCCCTCCACTTT
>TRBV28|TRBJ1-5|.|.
CASSSLNGASQPQHF
TGTGCCAGCAGTTCGTTAAATGGGGCATCCCAGCCCCAGCATTTT
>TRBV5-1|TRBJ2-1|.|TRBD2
CASSYGRGLAGFNEQFF
TGCGCCAGCAGCTACGGGCGAGGACTAGCGGGATTCAATGAGCAGTTCTTC
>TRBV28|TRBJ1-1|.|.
CASIGQPTEAFF
TGTGCCAGCATAGGGCAGCCCACTGAAGCTTTCTTT
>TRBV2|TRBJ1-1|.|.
CASTMIATVNTEAFF
TGTGCCAGCACAATGATCGCGACAGTGAACACTGAAGCTTTCTTT
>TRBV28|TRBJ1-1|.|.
CASSQARAGWQVNTEAFF
TGTGCCAGCAGCCAAGCACGGGCAGGGTGGCAGGTGAACACTGAAGCTTTCTTT
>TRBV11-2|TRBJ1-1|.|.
CASSFAGTDERGTEAFF
TGTGCCAGCAGCTTCGCCGGGACGGATGAACGAGGAACTGAAGCTTTCTTT
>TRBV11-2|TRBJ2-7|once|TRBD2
CASTRLAGVGEQYF
TGTGCCAGCACCCGACTAGCGGGAGTGGGGGAGCAGTACTTC
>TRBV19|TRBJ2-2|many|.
CATLAGRANTGELFF
TGTGCCACTCTTGCCGGGCGCGCGAACACCGGGGAGCTGTTTTTT
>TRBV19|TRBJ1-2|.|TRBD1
CASSDRDRILNYGYTF
TGTGCCAGTAGCGACCGGGACAGGATCCTTAACTATGGCTACACCTTC